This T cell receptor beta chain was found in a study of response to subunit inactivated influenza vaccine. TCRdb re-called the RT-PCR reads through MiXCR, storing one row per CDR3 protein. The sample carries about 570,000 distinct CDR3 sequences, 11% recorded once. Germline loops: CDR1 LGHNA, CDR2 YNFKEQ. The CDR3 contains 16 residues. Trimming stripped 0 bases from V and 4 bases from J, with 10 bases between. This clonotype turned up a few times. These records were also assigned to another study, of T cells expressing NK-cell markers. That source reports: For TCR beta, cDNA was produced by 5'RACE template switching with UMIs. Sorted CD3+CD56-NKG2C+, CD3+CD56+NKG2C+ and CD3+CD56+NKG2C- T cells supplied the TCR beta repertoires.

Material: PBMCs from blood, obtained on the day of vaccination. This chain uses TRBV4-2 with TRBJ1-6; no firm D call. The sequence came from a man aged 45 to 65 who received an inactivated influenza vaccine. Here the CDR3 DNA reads TGTGCCAGCAGCCAAGAAAGGTCTCTTTATAATTCACCCCTCCACTTT. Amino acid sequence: CASSQERSLYNSPLHF.